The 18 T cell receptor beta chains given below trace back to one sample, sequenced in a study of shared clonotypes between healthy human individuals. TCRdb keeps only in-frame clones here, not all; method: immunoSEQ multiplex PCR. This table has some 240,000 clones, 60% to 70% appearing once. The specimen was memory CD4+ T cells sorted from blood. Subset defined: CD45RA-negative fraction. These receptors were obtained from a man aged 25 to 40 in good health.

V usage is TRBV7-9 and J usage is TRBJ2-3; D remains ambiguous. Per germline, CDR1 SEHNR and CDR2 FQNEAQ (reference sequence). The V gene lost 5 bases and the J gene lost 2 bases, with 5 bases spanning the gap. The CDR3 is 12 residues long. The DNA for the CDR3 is TGTGCCAGCAGCCGACCCACAGATACGCAGTATTTT. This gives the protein CASSRPTDTQYF.

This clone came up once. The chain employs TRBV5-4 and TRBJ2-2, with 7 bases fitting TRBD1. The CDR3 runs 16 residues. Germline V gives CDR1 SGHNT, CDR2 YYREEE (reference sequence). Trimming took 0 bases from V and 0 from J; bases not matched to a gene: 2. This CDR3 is CASSLGQGPNTGELFF. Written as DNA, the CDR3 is TGTGCCAGCAGCTTGGGACAGGGCCCGAACACCGGGGAGCTGTTTTTT.

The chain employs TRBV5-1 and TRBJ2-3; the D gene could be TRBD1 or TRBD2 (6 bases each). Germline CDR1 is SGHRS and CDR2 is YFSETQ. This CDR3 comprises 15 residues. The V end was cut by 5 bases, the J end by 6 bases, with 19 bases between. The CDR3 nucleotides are TGCGCCAGCAGAGGGGGAGGTAACGTGGGGGATACGCAGTATTTT. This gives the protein CASRGGGNVGDTQYF.

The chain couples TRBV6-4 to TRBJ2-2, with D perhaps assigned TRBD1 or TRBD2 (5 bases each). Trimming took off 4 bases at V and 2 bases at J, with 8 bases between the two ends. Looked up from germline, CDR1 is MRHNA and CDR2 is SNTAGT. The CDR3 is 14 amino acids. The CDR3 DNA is TGTGCCAGCAGTGTGGGACCCAACACCGGGGAGCTGTTTTTT. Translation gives CASSVGPNTGELFF.

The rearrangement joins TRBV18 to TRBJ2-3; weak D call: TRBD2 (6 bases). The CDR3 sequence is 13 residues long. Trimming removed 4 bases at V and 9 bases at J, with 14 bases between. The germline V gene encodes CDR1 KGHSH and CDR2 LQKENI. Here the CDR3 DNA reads TGTGCCAGCTCACGAGATCAGGGAGGAACGCAGTATTTT. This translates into CASSRDQGGTQYF.

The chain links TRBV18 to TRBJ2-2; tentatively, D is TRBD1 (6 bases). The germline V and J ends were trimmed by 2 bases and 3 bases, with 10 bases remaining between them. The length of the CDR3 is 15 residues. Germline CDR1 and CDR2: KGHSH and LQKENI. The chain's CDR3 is CASSPLQGHTGELFF. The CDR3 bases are TGTGCCAGCTCACCATTACAGGGCCACACCGGGGAGCTGTTTTTT.

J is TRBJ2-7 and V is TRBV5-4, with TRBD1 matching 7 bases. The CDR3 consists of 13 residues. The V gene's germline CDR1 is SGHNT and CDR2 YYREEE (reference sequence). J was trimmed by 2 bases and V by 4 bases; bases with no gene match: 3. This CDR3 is CASSKGQTYEQYF. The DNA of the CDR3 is TGTGCCAGCAGCAAGGGACAGACCTACGAGCAGTACTTC.

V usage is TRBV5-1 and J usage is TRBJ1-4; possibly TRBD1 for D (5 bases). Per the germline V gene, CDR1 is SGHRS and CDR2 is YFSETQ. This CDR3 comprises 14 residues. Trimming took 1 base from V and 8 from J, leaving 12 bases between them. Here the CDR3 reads CASSLIQAGEKLFF. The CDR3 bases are TGCGCCAGCAGCTTGATACAGGCAGGAGAAAAACTGTTTTTT. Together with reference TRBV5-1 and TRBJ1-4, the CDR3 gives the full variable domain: KAGVTQTPRYLIKTRGQQVTLSCSPISGHRSVSWYQQTPGQGLQFLFEYFSETQRNKGNFPGRFSGRQFSNSRSEMNVSTLELGDSALYLCASSLIQAGEKLFFGSGTQLSVL.

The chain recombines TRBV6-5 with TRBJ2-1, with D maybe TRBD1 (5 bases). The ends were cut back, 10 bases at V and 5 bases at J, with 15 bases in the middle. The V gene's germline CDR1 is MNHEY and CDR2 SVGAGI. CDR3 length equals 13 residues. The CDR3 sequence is CATKPWGDNEQFF. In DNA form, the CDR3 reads TGTGCCACTAAACCCTGGGGCGACAATGAGCAGTTCTTC.

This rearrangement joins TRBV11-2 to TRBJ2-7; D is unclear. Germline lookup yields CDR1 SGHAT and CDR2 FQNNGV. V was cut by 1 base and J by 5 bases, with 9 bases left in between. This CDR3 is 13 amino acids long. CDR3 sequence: CASSLGQQDEQYF. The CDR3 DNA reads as TGTGCCAGCAGCTTAGGTCAGCAGGACGAGCAGTACTTC.

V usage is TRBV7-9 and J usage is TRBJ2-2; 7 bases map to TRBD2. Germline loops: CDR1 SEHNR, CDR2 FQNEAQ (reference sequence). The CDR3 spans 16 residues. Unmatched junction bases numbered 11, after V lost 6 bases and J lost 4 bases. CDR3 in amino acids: CASRISGAVGTGELFF. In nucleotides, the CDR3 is TGTGCCAGCAGGATCAGCGGGGCCGTTGGCACCGGGGAGCTGTTTTTT.

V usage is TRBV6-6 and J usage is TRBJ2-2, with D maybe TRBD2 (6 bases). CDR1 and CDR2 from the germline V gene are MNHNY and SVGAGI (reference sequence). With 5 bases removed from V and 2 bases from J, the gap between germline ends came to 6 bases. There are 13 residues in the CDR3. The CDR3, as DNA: TGTGCCAGCAGTACTAGCAACACCGGGGAGCTGTTTTTT. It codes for CASSTSNTGELFF.

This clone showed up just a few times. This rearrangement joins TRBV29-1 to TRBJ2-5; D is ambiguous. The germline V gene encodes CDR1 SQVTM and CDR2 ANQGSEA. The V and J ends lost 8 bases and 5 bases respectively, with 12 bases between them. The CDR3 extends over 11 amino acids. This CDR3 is CSHLRSETQYF. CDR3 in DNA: TGCAGCCACCTCCGTAGTGAGACCCAGTACTTC.

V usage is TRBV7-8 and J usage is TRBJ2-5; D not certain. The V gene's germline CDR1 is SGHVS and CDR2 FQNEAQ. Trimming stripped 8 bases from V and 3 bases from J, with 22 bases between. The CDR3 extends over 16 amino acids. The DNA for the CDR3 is TGTGCCAGCTGTCGTATTCGCAGCAAAGAAAAAGAGACCCAGTACTTC. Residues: CASCRIRSKEKETQYF.

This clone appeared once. CDR3 residues: CASSPSRGQGDTQYF. DNA of the CDR3: TGTGCCAGCAGCCCTAGCAGGGGGCAGGGGGATACGCAGTATTTT. This chain joins TRBV7-9 and TRBJ2-3; 8 bases fit TRBD1. Germline V lookup: CDR1 SEHNR, CDR2 FQNEAQ (reference sequence). This CDR3 region has 15 residues. Trimming removed 5 bases from V and 6 bases from J; junction bases left unmatched: 10.

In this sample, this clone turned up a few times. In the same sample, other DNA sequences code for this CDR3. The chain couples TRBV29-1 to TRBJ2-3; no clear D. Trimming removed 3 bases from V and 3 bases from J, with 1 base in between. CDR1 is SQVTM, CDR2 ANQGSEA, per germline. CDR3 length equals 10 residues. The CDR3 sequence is CSVDTDTQYF. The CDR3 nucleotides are TGCAGCGTTGATACAGATACGCAGTATTTT.

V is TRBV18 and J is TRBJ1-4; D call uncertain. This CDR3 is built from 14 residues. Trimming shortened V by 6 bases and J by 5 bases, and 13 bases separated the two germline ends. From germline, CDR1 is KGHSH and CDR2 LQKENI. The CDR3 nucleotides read TGTGCCAGCTCCGACCGGACCGGCAATGAAAAACTGTTTTTT. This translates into CASSDRTGNEKLFF. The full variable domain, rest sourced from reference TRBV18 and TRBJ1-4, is NAGVMQNPRHLVRRRGQEARLRCSPMKGHSHVYWYRQLPEEGLKFMVYLQKENIIDESGMPKERFSAEFPKEGPSILRIQQVVRGDSAAYFCASSDRTGNEKLFFGSGTQLSVL.

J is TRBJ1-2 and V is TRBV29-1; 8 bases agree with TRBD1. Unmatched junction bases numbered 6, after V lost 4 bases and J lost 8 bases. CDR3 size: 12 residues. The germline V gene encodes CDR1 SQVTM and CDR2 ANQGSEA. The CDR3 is CSVGQGSRGYTF. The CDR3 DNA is TGCAGCGTTGGACAGGGGAGCAGGGGCTACACCTTC.